Shown below are 17 T cell receptor beta chains from a single sample sequenced in a study of radiotherapy plus CTLA-4 blockade in lung cancer. The assay was immunoSEQ multiplex PCR, and TCRdb's table has in-frame clones only and misses some. There are tens of thousands of clones in the sample; 73% occur only once, and 3.5% lies in the top ten. This specimen consisted of peripheral blood, obtained from a patient treated with radiotherapy plus ipilimumab. All receptors come from a human donor with non-small cell lung cancer who had a complete response to radiotherapy plus ipilimumab.

This chain links TRBV11-2 with TRBJ2-3, with 7 bases identical to TRBD2. Unmatched junction bases numbered 3, after V lost 3 bases and J lost 0 bases. Germline CDR1 reads SGHAT; CDR2 reads FQNNGV. The length of the CDR3 is 15 residues. DNA of the CDR3: TGTGCCAGCAGCTTGGCGGGACTAAGCACAGATACGCAGTATTTT. Protein sequence: CASSLAGLSTDTQYF.

The chain uses TRBV2 and TRBJ1-5, with D possibly being TRBD1 (5 bases). The CDR3 length is 14 residues. Germline CDR1 SNHLY, CDR2 FYNNEI. V was cut by 8 bases and J by 8 bases, with 19 bases left in between. CDR3 coding DNA: TGTGCCAGCGGTTATACCTCAGGGAGGGAGCCCCAGCATTTT. Its translation is CASGYTSGREPQHF.

This clone was detected only a few times. The rearrangement links TRBV10-3 to TRBJ1-5; 9 nucleotides match TRBD1. Germline V CDR1 and CDR2: ENHRY, SYGVKD. The CDR3 consists of 18 residues. The V and J ends lost 3 bases and 4 bases, in that order; junction bases with no gene match: 13. The CDR3 loop reads CAISDIYSGQGPNQPQHF. CDR3 DNA sequence: TGTGCCATCAGTGACATTTACTCGGGACAGGGCCCGAATCAGCCCCAGCATTTT.

This clone is a singleton in its sample. The chain combines TRBV19 with TRBJ2-7, with D perhaps TRBD2 (5 bases). The germline V and J ends were trimmed by 5 bases and 1 base, with 18 bases remaining between them. The germline V gene has CDR1 LNHDA and CDR2 SQIVND (reference sequence). The CDR3 runs 16 residues. This CDR3 reads CASSPRLSGGSYEQYF. CDR3 DNA: TGTGCCAGTAGTCCTAGGCTCAGCGGCGGGTCCTACGAGCAGTACTTC.

This clone was seen just once. This chain joins TRBV18 and TRBJ2-5, with D perhaps TRBD1 (6 bases). V was clipped by 2 bases and J by 9 bases, with 10 bases between them. The CDR3 loop spans 12 amino acids. Germline CDR1 and CDR2: KGHSH and LQKENI. CDR3 amino acids: CASSPNRDSQYF. In DNA, the CDR3 is TGTGCCAGCTCACCAAACAGGGATTCCCAGTACTTC.

The rearrangement links TRBV7-9 to TRBJ1-1; 9 bases are shared with TRBD1. Germline CDR1 is SEHNR and CDR2 is FQNEAQ (reference sequence). V gave up 4 bases and J gave up 4 bases; unmatched junction bases: 7. CDR3 length: 15 amino acids. In nucleotides, the CDR3 is TGTGCCAGCAGCTCGCTAAACAGGGGGCCCACTGAAGCTTTCTTT. It encodes CASSSLNRGPTEAFF.

In DNA form, the CDR3 reads TGTGCCAGCAGCTCAGATACAGGGGGCGCGGGGTATGGCTACACCTTC. Encoded protein: CASSSDTGGAGYGYTF. The J gene is TRBJ1-2, the V gene TRBV7-2; 9 positions agree with TRBD1. Germline trimming cut 4 bases from V and 5 bases from J; bases unmatched to any gene: 11. CDR1 and CDR2 (germline): SGHTA, FQGNSA. The CDR3 extends over 16 amino acids.

CDR3 DNA sequence: TGTGCCAGCAGTGGCCGACAGGGGCCTCAGCCCCAGCATTTT. As protein: CASSGRQGPQPQHF. The rearrangement joins TRBV6-1 to TRBJ1-5; 8 positions match TRBD1. With 4 bases clipped from V and 6 bases from J, the junction kept 5 bases outside the gene matches. Looked up from germline, CDR1 is MNHNS and CDR2 is SASEGT. This CDR3 is built from 14 residues.

This chain joins TRBV5-4 and TRBJ2-5, with D possibly being TRBD1 (6 bases). The J call may not be correct, given that the DNA end is closer to TRBJ2-7. In germline, CDR1 is SGHNT, CDR2 YYREEE (reference sequence). The CDR3 is 12 amino acids. CDR3 residues: CASSLTGYEQYF. DNA for the CDR3: TGTGCCAGCAGCTTGACAGGGTACGAGCAGTACTTC.

The chain employs TRBV5-4 and TRBJ2-2; D might be TRBD2 (7 bases). Between the trimmed V and J ends, which lost 4 bases and 5 bases, there was a span of 12 bases. The CDR3 is 14 amino acids. Germline CDR1 reads SGHNT; CDR2 reads YYREEE (reference sequence). The CDR3 spells CASSSGTRTGELFF. The CDR3 nucleotides are TGTGCCAGCAGCAGCGGGACACGGACCGGGGAGCTGTTTTTT.

This clone came up a few times. This chain connects TRBV4-2 to TRBJ1-4; maybe TRBD1 (6 bases). With 0 bases removed from V and 8 bases from J, the gap between germline ends came to 13 bases. The CDR3 runs to 15 residues. CDR1 LGHNA and CDR2 YNFKEQ come from the germline V gene. The CDR3 spells CASSQEGGRGEKLFF. CDR3 bases: TGTGCCAGCAGCCAAGAGGGGGGGCGAGGGGAAAAACTGTTTTTT.

This clone was observed a few times. The V gene is TRBV11-2, the J gene TRBJ1-3; D might be TRBD1 (6 bases). CDR3 size: 15 residues. Trimming removed 5 bases at V and 3 bases at J, with 14 bases between. The V gene's germline CDR1 is SGHAT and CDR2 FQNNGV. CDR3 sequence: CASSPRGALGNTIYF. CDR3 in DNA: TGTGCCAGCAGCCCTCGGGGGGCGCTTGGAAACACCATATATTTT.

The rearrangement uses TRBV7-2 and TRBJ2-5; 9 positions match TRBD2. This CDR3 comprises 15 residues. The germline V gene has CDR1 SGHTA and CDR2 FQGNSA. The trim removed 8 bases at V and 5 bases at J, leaving 12 bases unmatched. The DNA of the CDR3 is TGTGCCAGCTCGAGCGGGGGGCCCAGACGGGAGACCCAGTACTTC. This sequence encodes CASSSGGPRRETQYF.

The CDR3 sequence: CASSLDDRAGGYTF. CDR3 DNA sequence: TGTGCCAGCAGCCTTGACGACAGGGCAGGCGGCTACACCTTC. The rearrangement joins TRBV14 to TRBJ1-2; 7 nucleotides match TRBD1. V was pared by 4 bases and J by 8 bases, with 10 bases of the junction left unmatched. Germline lookup yields CDR1 SGHDN and CDR2 FVKESK. This CDR3 is 14 amino acids long. The full variable domain, its missing parts supplied by reference TRBV14 and TRBJ1-2, is EAGVTQFPSHSVIEKGQTVTLRCDPISGHDNLYWYRRVMGKEIKFLLHFVKESKQDESGMPNNRFLAERTGGTYSTLKVQPAELEDSGVYFCASSLDDRAGGYTFGSGTRLTVV.

A few counts support this clone. This rearrangement joins TRBV6-4 to TRBJ2-1, with 9 bases matching TRBD1. The CDR3 covers 16 residues. V shed 2 bases and J 5 bases; nucleotides not matched to a gene: 7. CDR1 MRHNA and CDR2 SNTAGT come from the germline V gene. CDR3: CASSDIRQGGHNEQFF. The CDR3 coding sequence is TGTGCCAGCAGTGACATTCGACAGGGGGGACACAATGAGCAGTTCTTC.

V is TRBV7-2 and J is TRBJ1-5; a weak D match, TRBD1 (5 bases). V lost 1 base to trimming and J lost 6 bases, with 16 bases between them. CDR1 is SGHTA, CDR2 FQGNSA, per germline. The CDR3 contains 16 residues. CDR3 loop: CASSLEGGRAFQPQHF. The CDR3 DNA follows: TGTGCCAGCAGCTTAGAAGGTGGCAGGGCCTTTCAGCCCCAGCATTTT.

The chain carries TRBV5-1 and TRBJ2-5; tentatively, D is TRBD1 (5 bases). Between the trimmed V and J ends, which lost 2 bases and 5 bases, there was a span of 10 bases. The CDR3 consists of 13 residues. The V gene's germline CDR1 is SGHRS and CDR2 YFSETQ. For the CDR3, the DNA is TGCGCCAGCAGCTTTCAGGGTTCGGAGACCCAGTACTTC. Translating gives CASSFQGSETQYF.